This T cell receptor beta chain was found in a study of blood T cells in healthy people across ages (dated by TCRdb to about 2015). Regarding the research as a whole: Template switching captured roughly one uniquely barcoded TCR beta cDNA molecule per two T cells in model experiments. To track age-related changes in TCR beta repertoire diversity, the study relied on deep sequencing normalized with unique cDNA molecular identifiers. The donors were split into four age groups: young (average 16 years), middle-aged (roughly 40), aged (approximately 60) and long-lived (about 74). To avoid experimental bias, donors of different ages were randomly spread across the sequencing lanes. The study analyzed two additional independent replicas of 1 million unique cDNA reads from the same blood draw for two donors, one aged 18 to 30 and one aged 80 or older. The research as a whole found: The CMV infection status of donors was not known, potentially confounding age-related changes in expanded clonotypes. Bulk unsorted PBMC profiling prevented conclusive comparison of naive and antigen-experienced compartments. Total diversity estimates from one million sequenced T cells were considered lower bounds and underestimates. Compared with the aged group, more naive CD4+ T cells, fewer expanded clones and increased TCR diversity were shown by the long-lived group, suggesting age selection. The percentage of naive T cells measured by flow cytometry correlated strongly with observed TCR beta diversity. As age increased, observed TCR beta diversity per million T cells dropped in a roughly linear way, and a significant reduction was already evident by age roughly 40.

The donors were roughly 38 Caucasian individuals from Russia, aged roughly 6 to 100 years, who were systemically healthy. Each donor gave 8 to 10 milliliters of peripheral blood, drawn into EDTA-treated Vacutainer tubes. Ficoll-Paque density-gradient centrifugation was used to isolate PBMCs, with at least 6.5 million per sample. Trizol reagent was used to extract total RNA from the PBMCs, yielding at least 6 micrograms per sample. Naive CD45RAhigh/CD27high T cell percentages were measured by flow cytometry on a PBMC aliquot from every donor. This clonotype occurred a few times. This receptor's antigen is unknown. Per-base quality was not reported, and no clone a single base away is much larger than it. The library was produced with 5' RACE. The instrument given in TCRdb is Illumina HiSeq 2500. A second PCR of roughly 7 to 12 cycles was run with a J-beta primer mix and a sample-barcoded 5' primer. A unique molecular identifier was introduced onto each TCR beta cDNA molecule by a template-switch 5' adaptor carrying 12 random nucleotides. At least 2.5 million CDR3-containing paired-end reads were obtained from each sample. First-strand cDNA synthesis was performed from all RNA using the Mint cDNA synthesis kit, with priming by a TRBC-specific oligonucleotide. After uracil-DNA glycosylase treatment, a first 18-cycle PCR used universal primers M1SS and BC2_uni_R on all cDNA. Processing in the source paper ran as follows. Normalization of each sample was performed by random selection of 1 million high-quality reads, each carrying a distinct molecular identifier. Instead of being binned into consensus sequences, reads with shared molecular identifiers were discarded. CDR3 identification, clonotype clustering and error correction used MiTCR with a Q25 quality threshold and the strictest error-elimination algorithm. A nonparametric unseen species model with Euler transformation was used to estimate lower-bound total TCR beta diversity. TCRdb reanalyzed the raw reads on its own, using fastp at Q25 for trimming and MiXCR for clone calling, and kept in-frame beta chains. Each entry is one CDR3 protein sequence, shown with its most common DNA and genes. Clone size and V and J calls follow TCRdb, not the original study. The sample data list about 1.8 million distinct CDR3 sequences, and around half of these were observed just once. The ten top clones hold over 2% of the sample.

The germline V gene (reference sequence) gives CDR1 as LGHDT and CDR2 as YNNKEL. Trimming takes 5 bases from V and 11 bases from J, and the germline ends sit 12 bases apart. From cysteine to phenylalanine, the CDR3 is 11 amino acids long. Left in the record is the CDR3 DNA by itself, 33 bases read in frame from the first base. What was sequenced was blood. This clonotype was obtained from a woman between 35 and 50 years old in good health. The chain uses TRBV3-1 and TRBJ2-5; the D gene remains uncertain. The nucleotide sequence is TGTGCCAGCAGCTCGCAATCAAGGCAGTACTTC. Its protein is CASSSQSRQYF.